Listed below are T cell receptor beta chains from one sample, sequenced in a study of T cells in Graves' hyperthyroidism and ophthalmopathy. TCRdb called the multiplex PCR reads again in MiXCR, with one record for every CDR3 protein. Altogether hundreds of thousands of distinct CDR3 sequences are present, more than 12% being singletons, with the ten largest covering about an eighth. Source material: blood. The receptors here all came from a woman between 45 and 60 years old with Graves' ophthalmopathy. CDR3s include the opening cysteine and the closing phenylalanine or tryptophan. A D gene is named only where the DNA matches it firmly. Rows may omit the clone size; those that give it use once, few, many or a size class.

D gene	V gene	J gene	clone size	CDR3 protein	CDR3 DNA
TRBD2	TRBV18	TRBJ2-1	many	CASSAVIAGANGNEQFF	TGTGCCAGCTCAGCTGTCATAGCGGGAGCTAACGGTAATGAGCAGTTCTTC
.	TRBV7-2	TRBJ2-2	.	CASSLGVRGINTGELFF	TGTGCCAGCAGCTTAGGTGTCAGGGGAATTAACACCGGGGAGCTGTTTTTT
.	TRBV10-3	TRBJ1-5	few	CATAWEVGNQPQHF	TGTGCCACTGCCTGGGAGGTTGGCAATCAGCCCCAGCATTTT
.	TRBV5-1	TRBJ2-7	.	CASSRDATSPYEQYF	TGCGCCAGCTCCCGGGACGCGACCAGCCCCTACGAGCAGTACTTC
.	TRBV2	TRBJ2-3	many	CASSVGDTQYF	TGTGCCAGCAGTGTCGGAGATACGCAGTATTTT
.	TRBV18	TRBJ1-4	.	CASSPSRGSNEKLFF	TGTGCCAGCTCACCTTCCCGAGGCTCTAATGAAAAACTGTTTTTT
TRBD1	TRBV7-9	TRBJ2-4	.	CASIRGTGSAKNIQYF	TGTGCCAGCATCAGGGGGACAGGGTCTGCCAAAAACATTCAGTACTTC
.	TRBV5-1	TRBJ2-1	many	CASSSLGGAVNEQFF	TGCGCCAGCAGCTCCTTAGGGGGGGCGGTGAATGAGCAGTTCTTC
TRBD2	TRBV6-5	TRBJ2-3	many	CASSYGVAGPGDTQYF	TGTGCCAGCAGTTACGGGGTAGCGGGCCCGGGAGATACGCAGTATTTT
.	TRBV2	TRBJ1-1	few	CASSDRDRGGFF	TGTGCCAGCAGTGACAGGGATCGGGGTGGTTTCTTT
TRBD1	TRBV6-5	TRBJ2-7	few	CASSYFGTGLHEQYF	TGTGCCAGCAGTTACTTCGGGACAGGGCTGCACGAGCAGTACTTC
TRBD1	TRBV2	TRBJ1-6	many	CASQTRGLGSPLHF	TGTGCCAGCCAAACCAGGGGGCTGGGTTCACCCCTCCACTTT
TRBD1	TRBV19	TRBJ1-6	few	CASSIARGQGVSPLHF	TGTGCCAGTAGTATAGCGAGAGGACAGGGAGTTTCACCCCTCCACTTT
.	TRBV4-1	TRBJ1-2	.	CASSQDQAGPHADGYTF	TGCGCCAGCAGCCAAGATCAGGCAGGGCCCCACGCAGATGGCTACACCTTC
TRBD2	TRBV27	TRBJ2-1	many	CASTLLTSATHNEQFF	TGTGCCAGCACCCTTCTGACTAGCGCCACCCACAATGAGCAGTTCTTC
.	TRBV12-3/TRBV12-4	TRBJ2-4	many	CASSPFSGVAKNIQYF	TGTGCCAGCAGCCCCTTTAGCGGAGTAGCCAAAAACATTCAGTACTTC
.	TRBV7-3	TRBJ2-1	many	CASSLIWGYEQFF	TGTGCCAGCAGCTTAATTTGGGGATATGAGCAGTTCTTC
TRBD2	TRBV30	TRBJ2-7	many	CAWSNKGLADYEQYF	TGTGCCTGGAGTAATAAGGGACTAGCGGATTACGAGCAGTACTTC
.	TRBV4-2	TRBJ1-6	few	CASSQGAGSQRGSSYNSPLHF	TGTGCCAGCAGCCAAGGGGCAGGGTCACAGAGGGGAAGCTCCTATAATTCACCCCTCCACTTT
TRBD1	TRBV6-1	TRBJ2-7	.	CASSKLRDRVSEQYF	TGTGCCAGCAGTAAACTAAGGGACAGGGTTTCCGAGCAGTACTTC
.	TRBV11-2	TRBJ2-7	many	CASRSPRGYCYEQYF	TGTGCCAGCAGATCACCTAGGGGTTACTGCTACGAGCAGTACTTC
.	TRBV7-3	TRBJ1-2	many	CASSLGPGGGEGGYGYTF	TGTGCCAGCAGCTTAGGCCCCGGTGGAGGGGAAGGTGGTTATGGCTACACCTTC
TRBD1	TRBV5-8	TRBJ1-1	few	CASSQVPTGGNTEAFF	TGTGCCAGCAGCCAGGTTCCGACAGGGGGTAACACTGAAGCTTTCTTT
.	TRBV20-1	TRBJ1-1	many	CSALQANTEAFF	TGCAGTGCCCTTCAGGCGAACACTGAAGCTTTCTTT
.	TRBV4-2	TRBJ1-2	.	CASSHTASGVNYGYTF	TGTGCCAGCAGCCACACCGCGTCCGGGGTGAACTATGGCTACACCTTC
TRBD1	TRBV18	TRBJ2-7	many	CASSPLTGSIYEQYF	TGTGCCAGCTCACCATTGACAGGGTCTATCTACGAGCAGTACTTC
TRBD2	TRBV4-1	TRBJ2-1	few	CASSQDAGTSSYNEQFF	TGCGCCAGCAGCCAAGATGCGGGGACTAGCTCCTACAATGAGCAGTTCTTC
TRBD1	TRBV29-1	TRBJ1-2	few	CSGGGDRGYGYTF	TGCAGCGGTGGGGGGGACAGGGGCTATGGCTACACCTTC
TRBD1	TRBV6-5	TRBJ2-5	.	CASTWDRGHQETQYF	TGTGCCAGCACTTGGGACAGGGGGCATCAAGAGACCCAGTACTTC
TRBD2	TRBV19	TRBJ2-4	.	CASSRRAPGRGSSMGNIQYF	TGTGCCAGTAGTAGGCGGGCCCCAGGTCGCGGGAGTTCTATGGGGAACATTCAGTACTTC
.	TRBV14	TRBJ2-7	.	CASSQVLGYEQYF	TGTGCCAGCAGCCAAGTTCTAGGCTACGAGCAGTACTTC
TRBD1	TRBV27	TRBJ1-6	few	CASSLSQRQGINSPLHF	TGTGCCAGCAGTTTATCTCAAAGACAGGGTATTAATTCACCCCTCCACTTT
TRBD1	TRBV14	TRBJ1-1	.	CASSPGTVVNTEAFF	TGTGCCAGCAGCCCCGGGACAGTCGTGAACACTGAAGCTTTCTTT
TRBD2	TRBV30	TRBJ2-3	few	CAWSAKAGPDTQYF	TGTGCCTGGAGCGCGAAAGCGGGACCAGATACGCAGTATTTT
.	TRBV6-6	TRBJ2-1	many	CASSYEPLSSYNEQFF	TGTGCCAGCAGTTACGAACCCCTGAGCTCCTACAATGAGCAGTTCTTC
TRBD2	TRBV6-1	TRBJ2-1	many	CASRRLAGGNNEQFF	TGTGCCAGCAGAAGACTAGCGGGAGGGAACAATGAGCAGTTCTTC
.	TRBV6-5	TRBJ1-5	few	CASSYSTNNQPQHF	TGTGCCAGCAGTTACTCGACAAACAATCAGCCCCAGCATTTT
TRBD1	TRBV7-2	TRBJ2-7	many	CASSRTSGTGIEQYF	TGTGCCAGCAGCAGAACATCCGGGACAGGGATCGAGCAGTACTTC
.	TRBV6-5	TRBJ1-5	.	CASSYGSDPLKGQPQHF	TGTGCCAGCAGTTACGGGTCCGACCCTCTGAAGGGTCAGCCCCAGCATTTT
TRBD1	TRBV6-2/TRBV6-3	TRBJ2-2	many	CASKDRRDTGELFF	TGTGCCAGCAAGGACAGGCGTGACACCGGGGAGCTGTTTTTT
.	TRBV7-9	TRBJ2-1	many	CASREGGNEQFF	TGTGCCAGCAGGGAGGGGGGGAATGAGCAGTTCTTC
TRBD2	TRBV12-5	TRBJ2-2	few	CASGWRAGTSTGELFF	TGTGCTAGTGGTTGGCGAGCCGGGACTAGCACCGGGGAGCTGTTTTTT
.	TRBV28	TRBJ1-1	many	CASTVGQYREAFF	TGTGCCAGCACAGTAGGACAGTACCGTGAAGCTTTCTTT
.	TRBV7-9	TRBJ2-3	few	CASSRNTDTRYF	TGTGCCAGCAGCAGAAACACAGATACGCGGTATTTT
.	TRBV6-1	TRBJ2-1	few	CASSREAAIYNEQFF	TGTGCCAGCAGCCGCGAGGCAGCCATTTACAATGAGCAGTTCTTC
.	TRBV6-2/TRBV6-3	TRBJ1-5	many	CASSYGQGFLGSNQPQHF	TGTGCCAGCAGTTACGGGCAGGGTTTTCTCGGTAGCAATCAGCCCCAGCATTTT
.	TRBV20-1	TRBJ2-7	.	CSAREDGLSYEQYF	TGCAGTGCTAGAGAGGACGGCCTCTCCTACGAGCAGTACTTC
TRBD1	TRBV9	TRBJ2-1	.	CASSDRQGSSYNEQFF	TGTGCCAGCAGCGACCGACAGGGGAGCTCCTACAATGAGCAGTTCTTC
.	TRBV28	TRBJ2-4	many	CASSFLLSGNIQYF	TGTGCCAGCAGTTTTTTGTTGAGCGGGAACATTCAGTACTTC
TRBD1	TRBV28	TRBJ2-7	many	CASSEPPPGTGGYEQYF	TGTGCCAGCAGCGAACCCCCCCCCGGGACAGGGGGGTACGAGCAGTACTTC
.	TRBV20-1	TRBJ1-4	few	CSARDLLTNEKLFF	TGCAGTGCTAGAGATTTGTTGACTAATGAAAAACTGTTTTTT
.	TRBV18	TRBJ1-2	.	CASSPRGGGYTF	TGTGCCAGCTCACCACGAGGGGGTGGCTACACCTTC
.	TRBV5-1	TRBJ2-7	many	CASRPLASPLYEQYF	TGCGCCAGCAGACCTCTAGCCTCCCCCCTCTACGAGCAGTACTTC
TRBD1	TRBV12-3/TRBV12-4	TRBJ1-1	few	CASSLGTGRTEAFF	TGTGCCAGCAGTTTAGGGACAGGGCGGACTGAAGCTTTCTTT